This TCR beta chain was captured by sequencing in a study of T cells in Graves' hyperthyroidism and ophthalmopathy. Findings of the study overall: Appearing also in blood were most of the thyroid clonotypes expanded above 0.001.

What was amplified from RNA transcripts were TCR beta CDR3 regions. TCR CDR3 underwent first-round RT-PCR with the HTBI primer set. MiXCR was run by TCRdb on the multiplex PCR reads, yielding one entry per CDR3 protein. This table holds about 350,000 distinct CDR3 sequences, about 15% found once. CDR1 is SQVTM and CDR2 is ANQGSEA in the germline V gene. The CDR3 has 15 residues. Trimming removed 3 bases from V and 0 bases from J, with 12 bases in between. Patients having uncontrolled infection, another autoimmune disease, pregnancy or lactation were not included. Notes on this clonotype: Its antigen remains unknown.

Material: blood. The source of this sequence is a woman younger than 45 with Graves' hyperthyroidism. J is TRBJ2-1 and V is TRBV29-1; TRBD1 is a possible D gene (5 bases). The chain's CDR3 is CSVDRGPSSYNEQFF. CDR3 bases: TGCAGCGTTGATAGGGGCCCCAGCTCCTACAATGAGCAGTTCTTC.